This is a list of T cell receptor beta chains from one sample in a study of OX40 agonist ivuxolimab in advanced cancers. The protocol was immunoSEQ multiplex PCR, while the TCRdb copy is restricted to in-frame clones and leaves out a portion. In the table there are tens of thousands of clones, 70% to 90% of which are singletons. The input for sequencing was CD4+ or CD8+ T cells sorted from blood, taken in a trial of the OX40 agonist ivuxolimab. These TCRs come from an adult with an advanced solid tumor such as melanoma, head and neck, liver or kidney cancer. CDR3s include the opening cysteine and the closing phenylalanine or tryptophan. Each record gives: J gene, V gene, D gene, clone size, CDR3 protein, CDR3 DNA. A D gene is named only where the DNA matches it firmly. Expanded clones are given a class, and other clones once, few, many or no size at all.

J gene: TRBJ2-1; V gene: TRBV2; D gene: TRBD2; clone size: NA; CDR3 protein: CASSPRLAGDEQFF; CDR3 DNA: TGTGCCAGCAGTCCCCGACTAGCGGGGGATGAGCAGTTCTTC
J gene: TRBJ2-6; V gene: TRBV4-1; D gene: NA; clone size: NA; CDR3 protein: CASSQVPDSSGANVLTF; CDR3 DNA: TGCGCCAGCAGCCAGGTCCCCGACAGCTCTGGGGCCAACGTCCTGACTTTC
J gene: TRBJ1-2; V gene: TRBV16; D gene: NA; clone size: NA; CDR3 protein: CASSQVPPDRGRRYGYTF; CDR3 DNA: TGTGCCAGCAGCCAGGTGCCACCGGACCGGGGTAGAAGGTATGGCTACACCTTC
J gene: TRBJ2-1; V gene: TRBV10-3; D gene: NA; clone size: NA; CDR3 protein: CAISGKGALGNEQFF; CDR3 DNA: TGTGCCATCAGTGGGAAGGGCGCTCTCGGGAATGAGCAGTTCTTC
J gene: TRBJ1-6; V gene: TRBV2; D gene: TRBD1; clone size: NA; CDR3 protein: CASTGTGSSSYNSPLHF; CDR3 DNA: TGTGCCAGCACTGGGACAGGCTCGAGCTCCTATAATTCACCCCTCCACTTT
J gene: TRBJ1-1; V gene: TRBV28; D gene: TRBD1; clone size: NA; CDR3 protein: CASSSQGNPNTEAFF; CDR3 DNA: TGTGCCAGCAGTTCACAGGGGAACCCGAACACTGAAGCTTTCTTT
J gene: TRBJ1-5; V gene: TRBV28; D gene: NA; clone size: NA; CDR3 protein: CASSRGRQPQHF; CDR3 DNA: TGTGCCAGCTCTCGGGGCAGGCAGCCCCAGCATTTT
J gene: TRBJ2-5; V gene: TRBV30; D gene: NA; clone size: NA; CDR3 protein: CAWSVHRGTQYF; CDR3 DNA: TGTGCCTGGAGTGTACATCGGGGGACCCAGTACTTC
J gene: TRBJ1-2; V gene: TRBV28; D gene: NA; clone size: NA; CDR3 protein: CASSLGSLGLRGYTF; CDR3 DNA: TGTGCCAGCAGTTTAGGCAGTTTGGGGTTACGGGGCTACACCTTC
J gene: TRBJ2-3; V gene: TRBV6-1; D gene: TRBD1; clone size: NA; CDR3 protein: CASRGQGTDTQYF; CDR3 DNA: TGTGCCAGCAGGGGACAGGGGACAGATACGCAGTATTTT
J gene: TRBJ2-6; V gene: TRBV13; D gene: NA; clone size: NA; CDR3 protein: CASSLGGANVLTF; CDR3 DNA: TGTGCCAGCAGCTTAGGTGGGGCCAACGTCCTGACTTTC
J gene: TRBJ2-1; V gene: TRBV7-9; D gene: TRBD1; clone size: NA; CDR3 protein: CASSPQGADEQFF; CDR3 DNA: TGTGCCAGCAGCCCCCAGGGGGCTGATGAGCAGTTCTTC
J gene: TRBJ2-3; V gene: TRBV2; D gene: NA; clone size: NA; CDR3 protein: CASSEDGGTDTQYF; CDR3 DNA: TGTGCCAGCAGTGAAGACGGTGGCACAGATACGCAGTATTTT
J gene: TRBJ2-1; V gene: TRBV7-6; D gene: NA; clone size: NA; CDR3 protein: CASGRGPYNEQFF; CDR3 DNA: TGTGCCAGCGGGAGAGGGCCCTACAATGAGCAGTTCTTC
J gene: TRBJ1-4; V gene: TRBV6-1; D gene: NA; clone size: NA; CDR3 protein: CASSEAGGLGEKLFF; CDR3 DNA: TGTGCCAGCAGTGAAGCGGGGGGGCTCGGTGAAAAACTGTTTTTT
J gene: TRBJ1-5; V gene: TRBV28; D gene: NA; clone size: once; CDR3 protein: CASVIRNQPQHF; CDR3 DNA: TGTGCCAGCGTTATTCGGAATCAGCCCCAGCATTTT
J gene: TRBJ2-5; V gene: TRBV29-1; D gene: NA; clone size: NA; CDR3 protein: CSVETGQETQYF; CDR3 DNA: TGCAGCGTTGAGACGGGACAAGAGACCCAGTACTTC
J gene: TRBJ1-1; V gene: TRBV7-9; D gene: TRBD1; clone size: NA; CDR3 protein: CASRSGTGGLRPFF; CDR3 DNA: TGTGCCAGCAGGTCCGGGACAGGGGGCTTGAGACCTTTCTTT
J gene: TRBJ1-1; V gene: TRBV7-9; D gene: TRBD1; clone size: NA; CDR3 protein: CASSRTGGSGTEAFF; CDR3 DNA: TGTGCCAGCAGCCGGACAGGGGGCTCGGGGACTGAAGCTTTCTTT
J gene: TRBJ2-7; V gene: TRBV7-2; D gene: NA; clone size: NA; CDR3 protein: CASSLAGAYYEQYF; CDR3 DNA: TGTGCCAGCAGCTTAGCGGGGGCCTACTACGAGCAGTACTTC
J gene: TRBJ1-3; V gene: TRBV27; D gene: NA; clone size: NA; CDR3 protein: CASSPTPRAWSGNTIYF; CDR3 DNA: TGTGCCAGCAGTCCAACTCCCCGGGCATGGTCTGGAAACACCATATATTTT
J gene: TRBJ1-5; V gene: TRBV19; D gene: TRBD1; clone size: NA; CDR3 protein: CASSIGQGVSNQPQHF; CDR3 DNA: TGTGCCAGTAGTATAGGACAGGGTGTAAGCAATCAGCCCCAGCATTTT
J gene: TRBJ2-5; V gene: TRBV6-1; D gene: TRBD2; clone size: NA; CDR3 protein: CASSEVGTSGETQYF; CDR3 DNA: TGTGCCAGCAGTGAAGTCGGGACTAGCGGAGAGACCCAGTACTTC
J gene: TRBJ2-1; V gene: TRBV10-3; D gene: TRBD2; clone size: NA; CDR3 protein: CAIREGKSGEQFF; CDR3 DNA: TGTGCCATCCGGGAGGGGAAATCTGGTGAGCAGTTCTTC
J gene: TRBJ2-3; V gene: TRBV11-2; D gene: TRBD2; clone size: once; CDR3 protein: CASSTRGSGRVTDTQYF; CDR3 DNA: TGTGCCAGCAGCACCAGGGGTAGCGGGAGAGTCACAGATACGCAGTATTTT
J gene: TRBJ2-5; V gene: TRBV7-9; D gene: NA; clone size: NA; CDR3 protein: CASSLFAQETQYF; CDR3 DNA: TGTGCCAGCAGCTTATTCGCTCAAGAGACCCAGTACTTC
J gene: TRBJ2-3; V gene: TRBV7-8; D gene: NA; clone size: NA; CDR3 protein: CASSLMGHHGDTQYF; CDR3 DNA: TGTGCCAGCAGCTTAATGGGACACCACGGGGATACGCAGTATTTT
J gene: TRBJ2-1; V gene: TRBV5-1; D gene: TRBD2; clone size: NA; CDR3 protein: CASSTASGSNYNEQFF; CDR3 DNA: TGCGCCAGCAGCACAGCTAGCGGGAGTAATTACAATGAGCAGTTCTTC
J gene: TRBJ1-3; V gene: TRBV29-1; D gene: NA; clone size: NA; CDR3 protein: CSSLLQGPLGNTIYF; CDR3 DNA: TGCAGCTCCCTCTTACAGGGTCCCCTCGGAAACACCATATATTTT
J gene: TRBJ2-7; V gene: TRBV28; D gene: NA; clone size: NA; CDR3 protein: CASSLSRGVTSFYEQYF; CDR3 DNA: TGTGCCAGCAGTTTATCCCGTGGGGTAACAAGCTTCTACGAGCAGTACTTC
J gene: TRBJ2-4; V gene: TRBV5-1; D gene: TRBD2; clone size: once; CDR3 protein: CASSLEAGSGQNIQYF; CDR3 DNA: TGCGCCAGCAGCTTGGAAGCGGGGTCGGGCCAAAACATTCAGTACTTC
J gene: TRBJ2-5; V gene: TRBV7-2; D gene: NA; clone size: NA; CDR3 protein: CASSLDSQTQETQYF; CDR3 DNA: TGTGCCAGCAGCTTAGATTCCCAGACCCAAGAGACCCAGTACTTC
J gene: TRBJ2-6; V gene: TRBV19; D gene: NA; clone size: once; CDR3 protein: CASRTVSSGANVLTF; CDR3 DNA: TGTGCCAGTAGGACAGTATCCTCTGGGGCCAACGTCCTGACTTTC
J gene: TRBJ1-1; V gene: TRBV7-3; D gene: NA; clone size: NA; CDR3 protein: CASSPRVNTEAFF; CDR3 DNA: TGTGCCAGCAGCCCGAGGGTTAACACTGAAGCTTTCTTT
J gene: TRBJ2-7; V gene: TRBV11-1; D gene: TRBD1; clone size: few; CDR3 protein: CASSLGGAGTGPTAYEQYF; CDR3 DNA: TGTGCCAGCAGCTTAGGAGGGGCCGGGACAGGACCTACTGCCTACGAGCAGTACTTC
J gene: TRBJ2-1; V gene: TRBV11-3; D gene: NA; clone size: NA; CDR3 protein: CASSLQGPTYNEQFF; CDR3 DNA: TGTGCCAGCAGCCTCCAGGGGCCTACCTACAATGAGCAGTTCTTC
J gene: TRBJ1-1; V gene: TRBV9; D gene: NA; clone size: NA; CDR3 protein: CASSKGHQNTEAFF; CDR3 DNA: TGTGCCAGCAGCAAGGGACACCAAAACACTGAAGCTTTCTTT
J gene: TRBJ2-2; V gene: TRBV19; D gene: NA; clone size: NA; CDR3 protein: CASGWGMNTGELFF; CDR3 DNA: TGTGCCAGCGGTTGGGGGATGAACACCGGGGAGCTGTTTTTT
J gene: TRBJ1-1; V gene: TRBV7-2; D gene: NA; clone size: once; CDR3 protein: CASSLKWGSLNTEAFF; CDR3 DNA: TGTGCCAGCAGCTTAAAGTGGGGATCTTTGAACACTGAAGCTTTCTTT
J gene: TRBJ1-1; V gene: TRBV7-2; D gene: NA; clone size: NA; CDR3 protein: CASSLGGGRTEAFF; CDR3 DNA: TGTGCCAGCAGCTTAGGAGGGGGGCGAACTGAAGCTTTCTTT
J gene: TRBJ2-1; V gene: TRBV6-5; D gene: TRBD2; clone size: NA; CDR3 protein: CASSYAGGVGNEQFF; CDR3 DNA: TGTGCCAGCAGTTACGCGGGGGGAGTGGGGAATGAGCAGTTCTTC
J gene: TRBJ1-2; V gene: TRBV10-1; D gene: NA; clone size: NA; CDR3 protein: CASSDRTNYGYTF; CDR3 DNA: TGCGCCAGCAGTGATAGGACAAACTATGGCTACACCTTC
J gene: TRBJ2-7; V gene: TRBV6-1; D gene: TRBD1; clone size: NA; CDR3 protein: CASTSGTGSSEQYF; CDR3 DNA: TGTGCCAGTACCTCCGGGACAGGGAGTTCCGAGCAGTACTTC
J gene: TRBJ2-3; V gene: TRBV6-5; D gene: TRBD2; clone size: NA; CDR3 protein: CASSYYLAGVGNTQYF; CDR3 DNA: TGTGCCAGCAGTTACTACCTAGCGGGCGTCGGGAATACGCAGTATTTT
J gene: TRBJ1-5; V gene: TRBV30; D gene: NA; clone size: NA; CDR3 protein: CAWTRGGSFQPQHF; CDR3 DNA: TGTGCCTGGACGCGTGGGGGCTCGTTTCAGCCCCAGCATTTT
J gene: TRBJ2-7; V gene: TRBV5-1; D gene: TRBD2; clone size: NA; CDR3 protein: CASSLVNSGRVYEQYF; CDR3 DNA: TGCGCCAGCAGCTTGGTTAATAGCGGGAGGGTGTACGAGCAGTACTTC
J gene: TRBJ1-5; V gene: TRBV6-1; D gene: NA; clone size: once; CDR3 protein: CASRPTENQPQHF; CDR3 DNA: TGTGCCAGCAGACCGACTGAAAATCAGCCCCAGCATTTT
J gene: TRBJ2-5; V gene: TRBV18; D gene: NA; clone size: NA; CDR3 protein: CASSPLDSETQYF; CDR3 DNA: TGTGCCAGCTCACCACTGGATTCGGAGACCCAGTACTTC
J gene: TRBJ1-1; V gene: TRBV7-9; D gene: NA; clone size: once; CDR3 protein: CASSLALTVNEAFF; CDR3 DNA: TGTGCCAGCAGCTTAGCGCTTACAGTTAATGAAGCTTTCTTT
J gene: TRBJ2-1; V gene: TRBV27; D gene: TRBD1; clone size: NA; CDR3 protein: CASLPRDRLGDEQFF; CDR3 DNA: TGTGCCAGCCTGCCCCGGGACAGGCTAGGGGATGAGCAGTTCTTC
J gene: TRBJ2-5; V gene: TRBV19; D gene: NA; clone size: once; CDR3 protein: CASSIGPLLGDQYF; CDR3 DNA: TGTGCCAGTAGTATAGGGCCCCTCTTGGGAGACCAGTACTTC
J gene: TRBJ1-5; V gene: TRBV7-9; D gene: TRBD1; clone size: NA; CDR3 protein: CASSLGGGGQPQHF; CDR3 DNA: TGTGCCAGCAGCTTAGGAGGGGGCGGACAGCCCCAGCATTTT